Listed below are T cell receptor beta chains from one sample, sequenced in a study of early T cells in non-severe SARS-CoV-2 infection. TCRdb called the 5' RACE reads again in MiXCR, with one record for every CDR3 protein. In the table there are tens of thousands of distinct CDR3 sequences, approximately 7.2% of which are singletons. This sample comprised whole blood, obtained at baseline. These receptors originate from an adult who was a healthcare worker with PCR-confirmed SARS-CoV-2 infection or an uninfected control (not recorded which). CDR3s leave out the opening cysteine and the closing phenylalanine or tryptophan. The size entry is marked missing in some rows and otherwise reads once, few, many or a size class.

clone size	V gene	J gene	CDR3 protein
many	TRBV20-1	TRBJ1-5	SAREAQYNQPQH
many	TRBV14	TRBJ2-3	ASSPPSGGFRDTQY
many	TRBV6-2/TRBV6-3	TRBJ2-5	ASSPRQHRLADGGETQY
few	TRBV10-2	TRBJ2-7	ASSAGQGVSEQY
many	TRBV20-1	TRBJ2-1	SARRQERVSYNEQF
many	TRBV7-2	TRBJ2-7	ASSLDGSRYEQY
NA	TRBV4-1	TRBJ2-3	ASSPRQGPRVDTQY
few	TRBV12-3/TRBV12-4	TRBJ2-1	ASSLVRTGRYEQF
few	TRBV19	TRBJ2-2	ASSIPSGGANTGELF
few	TRBV3-1	TRBJ2-3	ASSQDFRGRRTQY
NA	TRBV19	TRBJ2-5	ASRRPGLDETQY
many	TRBV6-6	TRBJ1-4	ASSSELPGQGLANEKLF
many	TRBV6-2/TRBV6-3	TRBJ2-1	ASTWGAGTYNEQF
few	TRBV3-1	TRBJ1-1	ASSQDNRLNTEAF
NA	TRBV19	TRBJ2-1	ASSIALAGGPNEQF
NA	TRBV30	TRBJ2-1	AWSDGPTQF
NA	TRBV5-1	TRBJ2-3	ASSSGLAESTDTQY
many	TRBV10-3	TRBJ1-2	ATSEWPGDGYT
NA	TRBV20-1	TRBJ1-6	SARNPGVNSPLH
many	TRBV7-9	TRBJ2-5	ASSLAGGAGQTQY
many	TRBV4-2	TRBJ1-2	ASSQERGSNYGYT
NA	TRBV30	TRBJ1-1	AWSGGRVDTEAF
few	TRBV7-9	TRBJ2-1	ASIPPDRGHEQF
NA	TRBV20-1	TRBJ1-2	SARVWGDANYGYT
many	TRBV6-2/TRBV6-3	TRBJ2-2	ASSWSLTGELF
few	TRBV27	TRBJ1-1	ASSLRPGRSTEAF
NA	TRBV7-9	TRBJ1-3	ASSFQAGNTIY
many	TRBV4-1	TRBJ2-3	ASSQPTSTTSTDTQY
many	TRBV20-1	TRBJ1-4	SAREDESPSSLF
few	TRBV6-5	TRBJ2-2	ASSRQMNTGELF
NA	TRBV4-1	TRBJ1-1	ASSLTPGNVAEAF
NA	TRBV9	TRBJ2-3	ASSVDGTSTDTQY
many	TRBV4-3	TRBJ2-7	ASSQAFLGEQY
few	TRBV7-9	TRBJ2-3	ASSLGPLGQGAVDTQY
many	TRBV7-3	TRBJ2-6	ASSLTGLSSGANVLT
many	TRBV7-9	TRBJ1-5	ASSLGGPDQPQH
many	TRBV27	TRBJ2-1	ASSLTGTEQF
few	TRBV9	TRBJ1-5	ASSADHGNQPQH
many	TRBV20-1	TRBJ2-1	SARDPTRTNLRGEQF
many	TRBV6-2/TRBV6-3	TRBJ2-1	AARDRGDEQF
NA	TRBV20-1	TRBJ1-5	SARASGLYSNQPQH
many	TRBV7-6	TRBJ1-3	ASSQGQNSGNTIY
few	TRBV28	TRBJ1-5	ASSPRQGVQPQH
many	TRBV10-1	TRBJ1-5	ASRQGWTSNQPQH
few	TRBV7-2	TRBJ2-2	ASSLGVGRELF
few	TRBV6-1	TRBJ1-6	ASSEVGRANSPLH
NA	TRBV5-5	TRBJ1-2	ASSLQGSGGYT
many	TRBV7-2	TRBJ2-1	ASSLVRFLNNEQF